The sequence of this TCR beta chain was determined in a study of shared clonotypes between healthy human individuals. On this clone itself: This sample also contains other DNA sequences that code for the same CDR3.

There are 14 residues in the CDR3. V trimming: 5 bases; J trimming: 4 bases; junction bases outside the gene matches: 5. The V gene's germline CDR1 is SGHTA and CDR2 FQGNSA. The table came from immunoSEQ multiplex PCR; TCRdb's copy has only in-frame clones and leaves some out. This table has roughly 2.5 million clones, around 90% appearing once. The V gene is TRBV7-2, the J gene TRBJ1-2, with TRBD1 identical over 9 bases. Sequencing used naive CD4+ T cells sorted from blood. The subset is: CD45RA+ positively selected. This sequence was found in a man between 18 and 35 years old in good health. The CDR3 loop reads CASSPRDRVYGYTF. CDR3 nucleotide sequence: TGTGCCAGCAGCCCCCGGGACAGGGTCTATGGCTACACCTTC.